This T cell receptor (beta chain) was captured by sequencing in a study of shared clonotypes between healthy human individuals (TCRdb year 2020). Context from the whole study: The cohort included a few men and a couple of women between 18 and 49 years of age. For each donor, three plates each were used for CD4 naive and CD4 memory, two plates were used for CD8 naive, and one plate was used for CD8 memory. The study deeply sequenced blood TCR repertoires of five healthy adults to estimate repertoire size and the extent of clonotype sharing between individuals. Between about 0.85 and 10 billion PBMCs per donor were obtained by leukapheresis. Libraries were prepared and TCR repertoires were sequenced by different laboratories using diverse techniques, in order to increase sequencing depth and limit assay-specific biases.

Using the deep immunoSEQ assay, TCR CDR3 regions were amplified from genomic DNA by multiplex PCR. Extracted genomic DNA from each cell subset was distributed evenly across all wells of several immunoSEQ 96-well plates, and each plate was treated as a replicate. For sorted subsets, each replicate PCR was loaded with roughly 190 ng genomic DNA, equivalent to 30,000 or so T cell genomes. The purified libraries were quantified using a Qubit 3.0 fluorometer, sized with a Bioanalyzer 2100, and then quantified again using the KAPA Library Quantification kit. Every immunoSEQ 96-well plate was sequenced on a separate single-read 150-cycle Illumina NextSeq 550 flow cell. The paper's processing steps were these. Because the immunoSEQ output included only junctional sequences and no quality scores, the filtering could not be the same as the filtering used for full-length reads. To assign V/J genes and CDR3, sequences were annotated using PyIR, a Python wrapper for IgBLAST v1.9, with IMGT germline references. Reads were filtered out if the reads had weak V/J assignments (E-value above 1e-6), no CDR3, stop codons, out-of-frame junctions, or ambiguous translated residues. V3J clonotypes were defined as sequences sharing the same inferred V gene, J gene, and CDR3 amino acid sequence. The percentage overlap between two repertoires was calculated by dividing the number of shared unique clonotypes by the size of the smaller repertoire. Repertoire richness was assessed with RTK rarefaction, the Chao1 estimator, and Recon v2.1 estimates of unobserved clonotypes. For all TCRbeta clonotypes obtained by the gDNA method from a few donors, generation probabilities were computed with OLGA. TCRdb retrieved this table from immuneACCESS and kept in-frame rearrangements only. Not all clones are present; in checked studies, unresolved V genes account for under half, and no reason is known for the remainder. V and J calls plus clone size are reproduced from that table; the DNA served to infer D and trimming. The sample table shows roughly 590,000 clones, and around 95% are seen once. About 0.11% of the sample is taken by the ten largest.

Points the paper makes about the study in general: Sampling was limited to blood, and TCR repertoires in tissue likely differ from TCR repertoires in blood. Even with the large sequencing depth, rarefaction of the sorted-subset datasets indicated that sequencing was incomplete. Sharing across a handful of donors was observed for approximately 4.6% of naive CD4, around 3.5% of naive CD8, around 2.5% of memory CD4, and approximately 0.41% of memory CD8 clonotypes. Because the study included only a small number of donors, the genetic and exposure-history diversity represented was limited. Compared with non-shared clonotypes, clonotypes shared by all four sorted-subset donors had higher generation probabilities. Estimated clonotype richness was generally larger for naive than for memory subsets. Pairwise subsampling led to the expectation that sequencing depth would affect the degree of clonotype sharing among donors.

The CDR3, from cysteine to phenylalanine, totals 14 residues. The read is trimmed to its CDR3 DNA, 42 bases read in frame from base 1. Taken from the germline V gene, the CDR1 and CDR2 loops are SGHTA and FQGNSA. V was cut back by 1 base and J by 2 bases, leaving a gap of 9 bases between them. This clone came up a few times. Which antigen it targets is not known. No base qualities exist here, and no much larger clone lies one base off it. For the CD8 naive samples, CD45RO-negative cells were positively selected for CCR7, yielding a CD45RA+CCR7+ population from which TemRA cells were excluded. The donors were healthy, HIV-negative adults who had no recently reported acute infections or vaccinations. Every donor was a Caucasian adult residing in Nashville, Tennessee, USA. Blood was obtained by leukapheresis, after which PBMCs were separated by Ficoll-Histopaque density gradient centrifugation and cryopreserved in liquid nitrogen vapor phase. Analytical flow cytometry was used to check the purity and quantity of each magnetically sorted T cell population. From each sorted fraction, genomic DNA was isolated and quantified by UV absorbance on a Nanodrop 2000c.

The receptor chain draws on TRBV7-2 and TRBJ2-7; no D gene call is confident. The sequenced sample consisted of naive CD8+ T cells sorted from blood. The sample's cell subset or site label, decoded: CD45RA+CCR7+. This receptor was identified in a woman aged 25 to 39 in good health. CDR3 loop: CASSLDNSPYEQYF. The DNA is TGTGCCAGCAGCTTAGACAACAGTCCCTACGAGCAGTACTTC. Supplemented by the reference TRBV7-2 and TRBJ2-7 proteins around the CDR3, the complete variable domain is GAGVSQSPSNKVTEKGKDVELRCDPISGHTALYWYRQSLGQGLEFLIYFQGNSAPDKSGLPSDRFSAERTGGSVSTLTIQRTQQEDSAVYLCASSLDNSPYEQYFGPGTRLTVT.